The sequence of this TCR beta chain was determined in a study of type 1 regulatory T cells. On the study more broadly: T-allo10 is a Tr1-enriched, alloantigen-specific CD4 T cell product made in vitro.

The germline gives CDR1 SGHRS, CDR2 YFSETQ. The CDR3 loop spans 16 amino acids. V was trimmed by 0 bases and J by 2 bases, leaving 12 bases between them. TCRdb re-derived calls from the reads in MiXCR, one entry per CDR3 protein. The sample records 80,000 to 100,000 distinct CDR3 sequences, roughly 31% being singletons. This clonotype originated in a human donor in good health. Material: CD4+ T cells, either the whole sample or a sorted fraction (not recorded which). This sequence joins TRBV5-1 and TRBJ2-1; unclear D gene. The DNA of the CDR3 is TGCGCCAGCAGCTTGGTCGGCCATCTTCCCTACAATGAGCAGTTCTTC. Its translation is CASSLVGHLPYNEQFF.